The present T cell receptor (beta chain) was sequenced within a study of T cell responses to AZD1222 COVID-19 vaccine. Overall study findings and caveats: Variant regions that are unmutated are reportedly the target of nearly half of spike-specific TCRs. Spike-specific TCR repertoires showed rising breadth and depth after two AZD1222 doses.

The analysis combined second doses at about 4 or about 12 weeks. Some clones are missing from TCRdb's copy, which holds only in-frame ones; the method was immunoSEQ multiplex PCR. The sample lists roughly 110,000 clones; around 92% were seen once. In the case of this clone: As yet, its antigen is unknown.

Germline V lookup: CDR1 SNHLY, CDR2 FYNNEI. This CDR3 is 12 amino acids long. V lost 0 bases, J lost 7 bases, and 3 bases lay in between. Source: peripheral blood, taken 28 days after the second AZD1222 dose. The chain uses TRBV2 and TRBJ2-2; D gene unclear. The sequence was obtained from an adult who received the AZD1222 COVID-19 vaccine. The CDR3 is CASSEAVGELFF. Written as DNA, the CDR3 is TGTGCCAGCAGTGAAGCGGTCGGGGAGCTGTTTTTT.